This T cell receptor beta chain derives from a study of blood T cell repertoires in COVID-19. Across the whole study: Nucleic acid was either cDNA or gDNA, and it came from T cells, B-cell-depleted T cells, or PBMCs.

The germline V gene has CDR1 DFQATT and CDR2 SNEGSKA (reference sequence). This CDR3 comprises 14 residues. V shed 3 bases and J 7 bases; nucleotides not matched to a gene: 11. Per the original data handling: Counts of nucleated cells, estimated from reference gene primer amplification, were obtained. This table comes from immunoSEQ multiplex PCR, and its TCRdb copy is limited to in-frame clones, with some not included. Clone size and V and J calls were adopted from that table, with D and trimming inferred from the DNA. The data show a few hundred thousand clones, approximately 86% seen once. The V gene is TRBV20-1, the J gene TRBJ2-5; 7 bases match TRBD1. Sequencing was performed on peripheral blood. This receptor was identified in a young man with active or convalescent COVID-19. The CDR3 nucleotides read TGCAGTGCTAGTCACCCTACAGGGGATGGGACCCAGTACTTC. Protein sequence: CSASHPTGDGTQYF.